These 21 T cell receptor beta chains were sequenced from one sample in a study of blood T cell repertoires in COVID-19. This table comes from immunoSEQ multiplex PCR, and its TCRdb copy is limited to in-frame clones, with some not included. The sample lists about 250,000 clones; over 75% were seen once. Material for sequencing was PBMCs or T cells enriched from blood (not recorded which). All receptors derive from a man between 35 and 55 years old who had recovered from COVID-19.

The rearrangement joins TRBV28 to TRBJ1-2, with 8 bases matching TRBD1. The CDR3 is made up of 12 amino acids. Germline CDR1 reads MDHEN; CDR2 reads SYDVKM. The ends lost 6 bases at V and 5 bases at J; junction bases unmatched: 2. This chain's CDR3 is CASRGQVYGYTF. The CDR3 coding sequence is TGTGCCAGCAGGGGACAGGTGTATGGCTACACCTTC.

The rearrangement joins TRBV7-9 to TRBJ2-5, with 8 bases that match TRBD2. The CDR3 consists of 14 residues. After removal of 0 bases from V and 3 bases from J, the junction contained 0 bases not matched to a gene. Germline V gene data show CDR1 as SEHNR and CDR2 as FQNEAQ (reference sequence). The CDR3 DNA follows: TGTGCCAGCAGCTTAGCTAGCGGGGAAGAGACCCAGTACTTC. Translating it yields CASSLASGEETQYF.

The rearrangement joins TRBV27 to TRBJ2-1; 9 bases are shared with TRBD2. V gave up 5 bases and J gave up 5 bases; unmatched junction bases: 7. Germline V CDR1 and CDR2: MNHEY, SMNVEV (reference sequence). The CDR3 spans 15 residues. CDR3 protein: CASSNSGSVNNEQFF. In DNA form, the CDR3 reads TGTGCCAGCAGTAATAGCGGGAGTGTGAACAATGAGCAGTTCTTC.

The chain joins TRBV3-1 (or the pseudogene TRBV3-2) to TRBJ2-7; 10 bases agree with TRBD2. The germline V gene has CDR1 LGHDT and CDR2 YNNKEL (reference sequence). J gave up 2 bases and V 0 bases, and 4 bases lay outside the gene matches. The CDR3 runs 16 residues. CDR3 protein: CASSQDTSGVAYEQYF. The CDR3 bases are TGTGCCAGCAGCCAAGATACTAGCGGGGTTGCCTACGAGCAGTACTTC.

J is TRBJ2-1 and V is TRBV24-1; D possibly corresponds to TRBD1 (6 bases). Trimming shortened V by 6 bases and J by 13 bases, and 12 bases separated the two germline ends. The CDR3 loop spans 11 amino acids. Germline lookup yields CDR1 KGHDR and CDR2 SFDVKD. The CDR3 is CATSSGVVQFF. In nucleotides, the CDR3 is TGTGCCACCAGTTCAGGGGTGGTACAGTTCTTC.

Only a few counts were recorded for this clone. The chain links TRBV19 to TRBJ1-4, with 9 bases that match TRBD1. Germline V gene data show CDR1 as LNHDA and CDR2 as SQIVND (reference sequence). The CDR3 loop spans 16 amino acids. The V and J ends lost 8 bases and 0 bases, in that order; junction bases with no gene match: 7. CDR3 nucleotides: TGTGCCAGTCGACAGGGGGACTCCCCAACTAATGAAAAACTGTTTTTT. This gives the protein CASRQGDSPTNEKLFF.

The chain links TRBV5-1 to TRBJ1-2, with TRBD1 matching 8 bases. The CDR3 has 15 amino acids. Germline V gene lookup returns CDR1 SGHRS and CDR2 YFSETQ. V lost 4 bases and J lost 2; bases outside the gene matches: 7. CDR3 DNA sequence: TGCGCCAGCAGCCCCCTCGGACAGGGAAACTATGGCTACACCTTC. Translated: CASSPLGQGNYGYTF.

This rearrangement joins TRBV11-3 to TRBJ1-1, with D perhaps matching TRBD1 (5 bases). This CDR3 region has 15 residues. V lost 1 base to trimming and J lost 2 bases, with 11 bases between them. Germline V gene lookup returns CDR1 SGHNT and CDR2 YENEEA. The CDR3 region has the DNA TGTGCCAGCAGCTTAGGCGGGGGAGGAAACACTGAAGCTTTCTTT. Translated: CASSLGGGGNTEAFF.

The rearrangement links TRBV6-5 to TRBJ1-2; TRBD1 matches 8 bases. The CDR3 is made up of 13 amino acids. The V and J ends lost 8 bases and 2 bases, in that order; junction bases with no gene match: 4. Germline-derived CDR1 and CDR2 are MNHEY and SVGAGI. CDR3 nucleotide sequence: TGTGCCAGCGGGACAGGTCTGAACTATGGCTACACCTTC. The encoded protein is CASGTGLNYGYTF.

The chain joins TRBV5-1 to TRBJ2-3; unclear D gene. The CDR3 loop spans 12 amino acids. V shed 4 bases and J shed 4 bases, with 7 bases lying between them. CDR1 SGHRS and CDR2 YFSETQ come from the germline V gene. CDR3 in DNA: TGCGCCAGCAGCCTACCGTCAGATACGCAGTATTTT. This encodes CASSLPSDTQYF.

The chain is built from TRBV5-4 and TRBJ1-2, with TRBD1 as a possible D gene (5 bases). Germline V gene sequence: CDR1 SGHNT, CDR2 YYREEE (reference sequence). The V and J ends lost 0 bases and 0 bases respectively, with 9 bases between them. The CDR3 sequence is 15 residues long. The CDR3 coding sequence is TGTGCCAGCAGCTTGGACAGGTACTCTAACTATGGCTACACCTTC. Protein: CASSLDRYSNYGYTF.

The chain combines TRBV4-1 with TRBJ1-2, with 9 nucleotides matching TRBD1. The CDR3 has 14 residues. Germline-derived CDR1 and CDR2 are MGHRA and YSYEKL. V lost 3 bases to trimming and J lost 5 bases; unmatched junction nucleotides: 4. CDR3 residues: CASSHVGTGYGYTF. The DNA of the CDR3 is TGCGCCAGCAGCCATGTTGGGACAGGGTATGGCTACACCTTC.

This chain uses TRBV7-9 with TRBJ2-7; no firm D call. CDR1 SEHNR and CDR2 FQNEAQ come from the germline V gene (reference sequence). Trimming took 4 bases from V and 3 from J, leaving 4 bases between them. The CDR3 spans 11 residues. The CDR3 DNA sequence: TGTGCCAGCAGCTCCTACTACGAGCAGTACTTC. This gives the protein CASSSYYEQYF.

The CDR3 bases are TGTGCCTGGAGTGGCCGCGGCTATGGCTACACCTTC. Amino acid sequence: CAWSGRGYGYTF. The chain couples TRBV30 to TRBJ1-2; D is undetermined. Germline CDR1 and CDR2: GTSNPN and SVGIG (reference sequence). Trimming removed 1 base from V and 4 bases from J, with 7 bases in between. The length of the CDR3 is 12 residues.

The V gene is TRBV4-1, the J gene TRBJ2-7, with 12 bases that match TRBD2. The CDR3 is 15 amino acids. Germline CDR1 MGHRA, CDR2 YSYEKL. V lost 5 bases to trimming and J lost 1 base; unmatched junction nucleotides: 3. The CDR3 reads CASSKTSGGSYEQYF. The CDR3 DNA follows: TGCGCCAGCAGCAAGACTAGCGGGGGATCCTACGAGCAGTACTTC.

The J gene is TRBJ1-5, the V gene TRBV20-1; no definite D call. Looked up from germline, CDR1 is DFQATT and CDR2 is SNEGSKA (reference sequence). V lost 2 bases, J lost 7 bases, and 6 bases lay in between. The CDR3 runs to 11 residues. In nucleotides, the CDR3 is TGCAGTGCTAGACGGGGACAGCCCCAGCATTTT. Residues: CSARRGQPQHF.

The chain uses TRBV6-2 or TRBV6-3 and TRBJ2-7; 9 bases map to TRBD1. CDR3 length: 14 residues. V lost 2 bases and J lost 3; bases outside the gene matches: 2. Looked up from germline, CDR1 is MNHEY and CDR2 is SVGEGT. The CDR3 region is CASSYRTGDYEQYF. The CDR3 nucleotides are TGTGCCAGCAGTTACAGGACAGGGGACTACGAGCAGTACTTC.

The rearrangement joins TRBV19 to TRBJ2-1; 7 nucleotides match TRBD1. The CDR3 loop spans 15 amino acids. The V segment lost 3 bases and the J segment 4 bases; nucleotides outside the gene matches: 6. Germline V gives CDR1 LNHDA, CDR2 SQIVND (reference sequence). CDR3 sequence: CASSIGTEGYNEQFF. The DNA for the CDR3 is TGTGCCAGTAGTATCGGGACAGAAGGGTACAATGAGCAGTTCTTC.

The genes are TRBV5-1 and TRBJ2-2; possibly TRBD2 for D (6 bases). The CDR3 is made up of 13 amino acids. Germline V lookup: CDR1 SGHRS, CDR2 YFSETQ. Trimming took 6 bases from V and 6 from J, leaving 12 bases between them. DNA for the CDR3: TGCGCCAGCACCTTAGGAGGGGCCGGGGAGCTGTTTTTT. Protein: CASTLGGAGELFF.

This clone was seen a few times. This chain links TRBV28 with TRBJ1-6; possibly TRBD1 for D (5 bases). The germline gives CDR1 MDHEN, CDR2 SYDVKM. V was clipped by 9 bases and J by 4 bases, with 13 bases between them. This CDR3 region has 14 residues. The CDR3 DNA is TGTGCCAGTACCGGGCAGGGATATAATTCACCCCTCCACTTT. Amino acids: CASTGQGYNSPLHF.

The rearrangement joins TRBV7-2 to TRBJ1-4; D unclear. Germline lookup yields CDR1 SGHTA and CDR2 FQGNSA. The CDR3 runs to 14 residues. With 3 bases removed from V and 4 bases from J, the gap between germline ends came to 9 bases. The CDR3 protein is CASSFSLSNEKLFF. The CDR3 DNA is TGTGCCAGCAGCTTTTCACTAAGTAATGAAAAACTGTTTTTT. The complete variable domain, with remaining parts taken from reference TRBV7-2 and TRBJ1-4, reads GAGVSQSPSNKVTEKGKDVELRCDPISGHTALYWYRQSLGQGLEFLIYFQGNSAPDKSGLPSDRFSAERTGGSVSTLTIQRTQQEDSAVYLCASSFSLSNEKLFFGSGTQLSVL.